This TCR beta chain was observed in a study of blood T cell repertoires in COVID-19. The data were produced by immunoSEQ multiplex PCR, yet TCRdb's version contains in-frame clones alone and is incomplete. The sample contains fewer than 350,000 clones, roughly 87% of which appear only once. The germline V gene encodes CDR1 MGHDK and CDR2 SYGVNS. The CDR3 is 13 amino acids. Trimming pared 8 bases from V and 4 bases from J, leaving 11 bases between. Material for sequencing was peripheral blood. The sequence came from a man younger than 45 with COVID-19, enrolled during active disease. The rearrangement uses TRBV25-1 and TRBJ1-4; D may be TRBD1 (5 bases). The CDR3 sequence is CASSTEYNEKLFF. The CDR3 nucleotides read TGTGCCAGCTCGACAGAATATAATGAAAAACTGTTTTTT.